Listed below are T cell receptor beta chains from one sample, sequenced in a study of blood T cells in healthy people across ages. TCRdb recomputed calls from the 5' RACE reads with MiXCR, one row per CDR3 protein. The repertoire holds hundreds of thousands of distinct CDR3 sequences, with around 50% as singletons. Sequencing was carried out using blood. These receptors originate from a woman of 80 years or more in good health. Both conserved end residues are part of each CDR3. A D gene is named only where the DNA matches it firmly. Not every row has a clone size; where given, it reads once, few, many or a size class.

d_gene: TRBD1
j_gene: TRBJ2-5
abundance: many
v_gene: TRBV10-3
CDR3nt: TGTGCCATCAGTGCCGACAGGGCCCAGTACTTC
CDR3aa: CAISADRAQYF

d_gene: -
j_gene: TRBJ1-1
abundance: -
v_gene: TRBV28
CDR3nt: TGTGCCAGCAGCCTCTCTTTCGGGGATTGGACTGAAGCTTTCTTT
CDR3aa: CASSLSFGDWTEAFF

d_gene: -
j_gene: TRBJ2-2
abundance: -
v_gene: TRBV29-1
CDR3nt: TGCAGCGTTGGGCGAGGGTACAGCGGGGAGCTGTTTTTT
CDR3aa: CSVGRGYSGELFF

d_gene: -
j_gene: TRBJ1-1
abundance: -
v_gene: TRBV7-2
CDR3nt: TGTGCCAGCAGCGGAAACCGGGGTTCAACTTTCTTT
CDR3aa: CASSGNRGSTFF

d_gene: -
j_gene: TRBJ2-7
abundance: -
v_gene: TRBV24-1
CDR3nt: TGTGCCACCAGTGATTTGGAGAAGGTCGGCGAGCAGTACTTC
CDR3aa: CATSDLEKVGEQYF

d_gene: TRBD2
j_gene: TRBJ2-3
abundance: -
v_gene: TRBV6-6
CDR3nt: TGTGCCAGCAGAATACCAGGGAGGGGTGCAGATACGCAGTATTTT
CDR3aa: CASRIPGRGADTQYF

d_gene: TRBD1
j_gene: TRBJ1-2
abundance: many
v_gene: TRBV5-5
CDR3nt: TGTGCCAGCAGCAATCAACAGGGGAACTATGGCTACACCTTC
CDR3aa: CASSNQQGNYGYTF

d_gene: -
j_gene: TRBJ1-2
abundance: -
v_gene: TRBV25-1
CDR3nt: TGTGCCAGCAGTGCTGGGGCGGTTCTTAGTCGATTTGGCTACACCTTC
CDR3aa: CASSAGAVLSRFGYTF

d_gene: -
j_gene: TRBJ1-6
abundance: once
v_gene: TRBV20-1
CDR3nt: TGCAGTGCTACAGGGGCCTCCTATAATTCACCCCTCCACTTT
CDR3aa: CSATGASYNSPLHF

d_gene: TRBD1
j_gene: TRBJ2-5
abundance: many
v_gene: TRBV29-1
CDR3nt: TGCAGCGTGGACAGGGGGCAAGAGACCCAGTACTTC
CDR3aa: CSVDRGQETQYF

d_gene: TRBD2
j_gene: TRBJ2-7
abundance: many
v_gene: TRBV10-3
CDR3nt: TGTGCCATCACTATGCGGGAGGGAGATGGAGAGCAGTACTTC
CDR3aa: CAITMREGDGEQYF

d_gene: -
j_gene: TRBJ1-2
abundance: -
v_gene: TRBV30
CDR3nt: TGTGCCTGGAGTGTATTAACCGGGACTGATTATGGCTACACCTTC
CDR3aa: CAWSVLTGTDYGYTF

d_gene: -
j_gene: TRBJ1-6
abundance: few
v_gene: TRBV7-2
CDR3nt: TGTGCCAGCAGTTTAAGTTCCGGGACGGGGAATTCACCCCTCCACTTT
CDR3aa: CASSLSSGTGNSPLHF

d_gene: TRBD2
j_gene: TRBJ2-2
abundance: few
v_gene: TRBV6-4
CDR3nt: TGTGCCAGCAGTGAAGGACTAGCGGGAGAGTCGGGCACCGGGGAGCTGTTTTTT
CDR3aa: CASSEGLAGESGTGELFF

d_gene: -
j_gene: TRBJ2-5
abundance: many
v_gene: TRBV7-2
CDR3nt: TGTGCCAGCAGCTTAGGTTGGAAAGAGACCCAGTACTTC
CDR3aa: CASSLGWKETQYF

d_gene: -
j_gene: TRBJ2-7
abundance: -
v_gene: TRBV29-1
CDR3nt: TGCAGCGCCAGCAAGGGTTACGAGCAGTACTTC
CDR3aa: CSASKGYEQYF

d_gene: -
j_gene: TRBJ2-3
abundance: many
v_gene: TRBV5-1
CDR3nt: TGCGCCAGCAGCTTGAGCTCGAACCTTCGCACAGATACGCAGTATTTT
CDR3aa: CASSLSSNLRTDTQYF

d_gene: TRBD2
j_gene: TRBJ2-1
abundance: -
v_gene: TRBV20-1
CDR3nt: TGCAGTGCTACATCCGGCGGGAGGGCCAGGAATGAGCAGTTCTTC
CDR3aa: CSATSGGRARNEQFF

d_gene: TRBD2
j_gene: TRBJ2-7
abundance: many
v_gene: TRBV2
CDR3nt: TGTGCCAGCAGTGCGGGACTAGGTTACTACGAGCAGTACTTC
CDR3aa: CASSAGLGYYEQYF

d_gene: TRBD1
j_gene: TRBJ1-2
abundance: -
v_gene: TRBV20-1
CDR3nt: TGCAGTGCTAGACGATTAGGTCAGGGGGGTGATGGCTATGGCTACACCTTC
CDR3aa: CSARRLGQGGDGYGYTF